This T cell receptor (beta chain) was retrieved from a study of Ad26.COV2.S vaccination and SARS-CoV-2 variants. Points from the study as a whole: While placebo recipients had lower spike-specific TCR breadth, vaccine recipients had more. People who got the vaccine or the placebo had similar non-spike TCR breadth.

Only one count was recorded for this clone. Its target is not known. The CDR3 is made up of 14 amino acids. V lost 2 bases and J 4 bases, leaving 11 bases between the germline ends. Germline lookup yields CDR1 MNHEY and CDR2 SVGAGI. Assay: immunoSEQ multiplex PCR; the TCRdb copy retains only in-frame clones and omits some. The data hold about 680,000 clones, with roughly 90% observed a single time. The treatment denotes: around 19 received Ad26.COV2.S at low or high dose, single or two shots; five or six received placebo; per-sample allocation not given. Sampling was performed 63 days after the first vaccine or placebo injection. This person who donated was an adult of 18-55 years in Boston.

This receptor was identified in a person between 18 and 59 years old who received the Ad26.COV2.S COVID-19 vaccine or a placebo. The chain uses TRBV6-5 and TRBJ1-1; no clear D. Sequencing used peripheral blood, obtained in a trial of Ad26.COV2.S vaccine versus placebo. CDR3 DNA: TGTGCCAGCAGTTACGGGCTATTGGGCACTGAAGCTTTCTTT. This encodes CASSYGLLGTEAFF.